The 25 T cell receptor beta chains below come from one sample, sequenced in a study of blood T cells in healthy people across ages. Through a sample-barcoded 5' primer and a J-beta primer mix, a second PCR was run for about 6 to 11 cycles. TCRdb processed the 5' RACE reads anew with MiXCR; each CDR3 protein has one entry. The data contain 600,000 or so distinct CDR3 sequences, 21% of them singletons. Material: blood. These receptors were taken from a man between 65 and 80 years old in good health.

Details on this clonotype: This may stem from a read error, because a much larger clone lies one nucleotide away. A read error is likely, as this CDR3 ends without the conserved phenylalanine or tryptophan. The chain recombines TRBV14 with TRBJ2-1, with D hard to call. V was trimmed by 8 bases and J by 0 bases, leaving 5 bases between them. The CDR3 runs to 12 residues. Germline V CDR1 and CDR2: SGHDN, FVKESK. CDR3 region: CASGVSYNEQFL. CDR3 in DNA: TGTGCCAGCGGGGTCTCCTACAATGAGCAGTTCCTC.

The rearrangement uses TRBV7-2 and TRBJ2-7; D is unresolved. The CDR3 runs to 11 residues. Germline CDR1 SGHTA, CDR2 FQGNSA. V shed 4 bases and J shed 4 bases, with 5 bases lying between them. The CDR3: CTSSSEYEQYF. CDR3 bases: TGTACCAGCAGCTCGGAATACGAGCAGTACTTC.

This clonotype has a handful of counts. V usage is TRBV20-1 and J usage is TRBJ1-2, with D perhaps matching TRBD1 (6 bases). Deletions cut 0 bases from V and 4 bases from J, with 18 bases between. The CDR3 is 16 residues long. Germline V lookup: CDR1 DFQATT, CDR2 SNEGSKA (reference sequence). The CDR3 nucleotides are TGCAGTGCTAGAGATCGTCCGGGACAAACCCTCTATGGCTACACCTTC. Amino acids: CSARDRPGQTLYGYTF.

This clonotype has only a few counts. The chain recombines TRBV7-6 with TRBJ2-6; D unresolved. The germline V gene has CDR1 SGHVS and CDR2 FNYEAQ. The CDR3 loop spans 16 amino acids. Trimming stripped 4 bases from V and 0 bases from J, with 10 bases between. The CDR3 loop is CASSSQDSSGANVLTF. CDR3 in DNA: TGTGCCAGCAGCTCGCAGGATTCCTCTGGGGCCAACGTCCTGACTTTC.

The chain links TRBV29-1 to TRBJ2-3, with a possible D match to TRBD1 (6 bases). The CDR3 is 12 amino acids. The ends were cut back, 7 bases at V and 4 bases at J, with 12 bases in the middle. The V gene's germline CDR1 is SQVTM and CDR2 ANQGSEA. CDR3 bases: TGCAGCGCCCGGGACAACGCAGATACGCAGTATTTT. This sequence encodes CSARDNADTQYF.

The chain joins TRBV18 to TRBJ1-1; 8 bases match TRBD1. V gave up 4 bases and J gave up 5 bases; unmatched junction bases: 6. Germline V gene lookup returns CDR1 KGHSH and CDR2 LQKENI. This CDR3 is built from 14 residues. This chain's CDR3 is CASSLTQGGTEAFF. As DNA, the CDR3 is TGTGCCAGCTCACTCACACAGGGGGGAACTGAAGCTTTCTTT. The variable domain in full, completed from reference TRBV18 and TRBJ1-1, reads NAGVMQNPRHLVRRRGQEARLRCSPMKGHSHVYWYRQLPEEGLKFMVYLQKENIIDESGMPKERFSAEFPKEGPSILRIQQVVRGDSAAYFCASSLTQGGTEAFFGQGTRLTVV.

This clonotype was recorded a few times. In nucleotides, the CDR3 is TGCAGTGCTAGCCGCACTCCCCCCACTAGCGGGAAGGAGACCCAGTACTTC. This translates into CSASRTPPTSGKETQYF. The gene calls are TRBV20-1 and TRBJ2-5; the match to TRBD2 covers 10 bases. The J segment lost 5 bases and the V segment lost 3 bases, leaving 15 bases of the junction unmatched. The CDR3 contains 17 residues. Germline V gene data show CDR1 as DFQATT and CDR2 as SNEGSKA (reference sequence).

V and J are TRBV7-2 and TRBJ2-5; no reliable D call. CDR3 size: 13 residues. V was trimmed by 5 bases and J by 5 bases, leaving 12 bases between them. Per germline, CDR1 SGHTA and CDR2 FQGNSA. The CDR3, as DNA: TGTGCCAGCAGCCGGGCCCAGATGGAGACCCAGTACTTC. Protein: CASSRAQMETQYF.

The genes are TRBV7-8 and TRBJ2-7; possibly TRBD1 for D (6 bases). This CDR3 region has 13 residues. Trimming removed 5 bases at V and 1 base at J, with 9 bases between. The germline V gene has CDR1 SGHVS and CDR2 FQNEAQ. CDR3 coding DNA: TGTGCCAGCAGCGTCGACAGGTCCTACGAGCAGTACTTC. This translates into CASSVDRSYEQYF.

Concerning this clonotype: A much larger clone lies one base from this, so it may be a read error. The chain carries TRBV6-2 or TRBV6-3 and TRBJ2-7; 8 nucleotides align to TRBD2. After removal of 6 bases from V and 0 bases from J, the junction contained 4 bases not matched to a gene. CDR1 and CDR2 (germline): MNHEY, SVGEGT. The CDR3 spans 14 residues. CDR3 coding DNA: TGTGCCAGCAGATCGAGCGGGAGCTCCTACGAGCAGTACTTC. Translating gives CASRSSGSSYEQYF.

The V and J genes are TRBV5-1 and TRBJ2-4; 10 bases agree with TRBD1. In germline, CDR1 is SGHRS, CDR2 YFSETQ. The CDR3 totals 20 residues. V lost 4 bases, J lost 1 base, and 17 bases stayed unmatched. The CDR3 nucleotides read TGCGCCAGCAGCGACCGGGGGGACAGGGGCAGAGGTATCGCCAAAAACATTCAGTACTTC. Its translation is CASSDRGDRGRGIAKNIQYF.

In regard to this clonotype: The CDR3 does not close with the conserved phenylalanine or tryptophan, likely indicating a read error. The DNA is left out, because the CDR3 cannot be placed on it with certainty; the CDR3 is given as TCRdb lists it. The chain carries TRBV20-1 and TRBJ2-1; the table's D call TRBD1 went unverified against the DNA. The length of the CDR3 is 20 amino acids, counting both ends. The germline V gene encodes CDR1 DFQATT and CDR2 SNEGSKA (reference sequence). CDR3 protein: CSARDTRTRNEQFFGPGTRL.

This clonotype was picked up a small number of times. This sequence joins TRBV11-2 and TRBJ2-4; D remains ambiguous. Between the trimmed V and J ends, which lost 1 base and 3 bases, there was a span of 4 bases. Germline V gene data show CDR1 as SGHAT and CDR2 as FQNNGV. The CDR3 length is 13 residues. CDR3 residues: CASSLGIKNIQYF. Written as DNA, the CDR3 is TGTGCCAGCAGCTTAGGGATCAAAAACATTCAGTACTTC.

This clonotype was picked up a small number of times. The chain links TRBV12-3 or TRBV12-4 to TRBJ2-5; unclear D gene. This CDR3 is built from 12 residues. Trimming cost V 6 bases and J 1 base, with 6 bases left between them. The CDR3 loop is CASSTVQETQYF. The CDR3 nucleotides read TGTGCCAGCAGCACAGTCCAAGAGACCCAGTACTTC.

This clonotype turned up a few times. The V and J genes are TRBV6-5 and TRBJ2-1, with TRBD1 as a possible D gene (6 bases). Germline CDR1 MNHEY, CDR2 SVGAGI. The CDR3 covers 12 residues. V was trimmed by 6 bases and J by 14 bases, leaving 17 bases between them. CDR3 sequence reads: CASRSSGGTKFF. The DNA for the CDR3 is TGTGCCAGCAGATCCTCCGGTGGGACAAAGTTCTTC.

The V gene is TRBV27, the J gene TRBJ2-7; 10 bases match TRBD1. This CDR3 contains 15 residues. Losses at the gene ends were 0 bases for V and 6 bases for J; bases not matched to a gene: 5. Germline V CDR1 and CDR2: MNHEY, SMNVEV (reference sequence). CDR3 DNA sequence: TGTGCCAGCAGTTTATCGCGGGGACAGGGGAGCGAGCAGTACTTC. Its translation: CASSLSRGQGSEQYF.

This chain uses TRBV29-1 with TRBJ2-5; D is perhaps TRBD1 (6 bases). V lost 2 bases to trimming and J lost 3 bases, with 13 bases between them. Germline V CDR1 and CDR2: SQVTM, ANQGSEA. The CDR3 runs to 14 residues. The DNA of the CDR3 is TGCAGCGTTGAAACACTTCAGGGGAAAGAGACCCAGTACTTC. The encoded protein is CSVETLQGKETQYF.

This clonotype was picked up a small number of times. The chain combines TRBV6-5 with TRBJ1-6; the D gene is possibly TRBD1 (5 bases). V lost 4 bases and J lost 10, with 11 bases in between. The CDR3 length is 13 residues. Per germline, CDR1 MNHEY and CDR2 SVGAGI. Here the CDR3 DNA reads TGTGCCAGCAGTTCGGGACCTCAGTCACCCCTCCACTTT. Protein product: CASSSGPQSPLHF.

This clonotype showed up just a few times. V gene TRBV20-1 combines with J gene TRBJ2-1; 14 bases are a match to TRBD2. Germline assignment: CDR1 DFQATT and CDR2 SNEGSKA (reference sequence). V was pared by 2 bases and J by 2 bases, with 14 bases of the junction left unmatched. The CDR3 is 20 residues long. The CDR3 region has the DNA TGCAGTGCTAGACCACCGGGGACAGGGACTAGCGGGAGACCCTACAATGAGCAGTTCTTC. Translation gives CSARPPGTGTSGRPYNEQFF.

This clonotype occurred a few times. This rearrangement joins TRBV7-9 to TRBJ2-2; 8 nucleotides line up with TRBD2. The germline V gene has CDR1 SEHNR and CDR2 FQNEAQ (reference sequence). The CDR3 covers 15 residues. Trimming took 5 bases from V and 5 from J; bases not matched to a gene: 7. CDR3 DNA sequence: TGTGCCAGCAGCCGTCAACTAGCGGATACCGGGGAGCTGTTTTTT. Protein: CASSRQLADTGELFF.

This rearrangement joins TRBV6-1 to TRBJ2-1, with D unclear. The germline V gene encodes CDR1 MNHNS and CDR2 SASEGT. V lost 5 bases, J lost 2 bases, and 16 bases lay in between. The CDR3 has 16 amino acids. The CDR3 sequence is CASSNQVTGTYNEQFF. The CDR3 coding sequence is TGTGCCAGCAGTAATCAGGTGACGGGCACCTACAATGAGCAGTTCTTC.

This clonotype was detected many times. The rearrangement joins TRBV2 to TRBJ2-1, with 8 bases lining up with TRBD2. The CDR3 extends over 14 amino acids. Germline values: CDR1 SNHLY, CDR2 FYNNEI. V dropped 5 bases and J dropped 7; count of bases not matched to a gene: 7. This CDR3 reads CASSLAGPWNEQFF. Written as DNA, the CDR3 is TGTGCCAGCAGTCTAGCGGGCCCTTGGAATGAGCAGTTCTTC.

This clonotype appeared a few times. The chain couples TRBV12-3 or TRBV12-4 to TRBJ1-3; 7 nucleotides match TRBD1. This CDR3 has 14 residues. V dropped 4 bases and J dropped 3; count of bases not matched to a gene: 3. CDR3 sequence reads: CASSSTGSGNTIYF. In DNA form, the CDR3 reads TGTGCCAGCAGTTCGACAGGGAGTGGAAACACCATATATTTT.

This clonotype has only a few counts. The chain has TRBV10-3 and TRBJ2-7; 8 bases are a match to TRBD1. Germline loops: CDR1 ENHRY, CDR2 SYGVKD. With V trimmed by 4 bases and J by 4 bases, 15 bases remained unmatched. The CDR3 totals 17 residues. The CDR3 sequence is CAISGQTDDRGMYEQYF. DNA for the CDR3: TGTGCCATCAGTGGACAGACGGATGACAGGGGCATGTACGAGCAGTACTTC.

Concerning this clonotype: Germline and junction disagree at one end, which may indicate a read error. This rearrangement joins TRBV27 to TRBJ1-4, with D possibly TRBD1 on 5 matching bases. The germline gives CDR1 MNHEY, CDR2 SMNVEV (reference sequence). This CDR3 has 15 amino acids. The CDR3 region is CSSRPTGRSNEKLFF. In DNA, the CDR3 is TGTTCCAGCAGACCCACAGGTCGCTCTAATGAAAAACTGTTTTTT.